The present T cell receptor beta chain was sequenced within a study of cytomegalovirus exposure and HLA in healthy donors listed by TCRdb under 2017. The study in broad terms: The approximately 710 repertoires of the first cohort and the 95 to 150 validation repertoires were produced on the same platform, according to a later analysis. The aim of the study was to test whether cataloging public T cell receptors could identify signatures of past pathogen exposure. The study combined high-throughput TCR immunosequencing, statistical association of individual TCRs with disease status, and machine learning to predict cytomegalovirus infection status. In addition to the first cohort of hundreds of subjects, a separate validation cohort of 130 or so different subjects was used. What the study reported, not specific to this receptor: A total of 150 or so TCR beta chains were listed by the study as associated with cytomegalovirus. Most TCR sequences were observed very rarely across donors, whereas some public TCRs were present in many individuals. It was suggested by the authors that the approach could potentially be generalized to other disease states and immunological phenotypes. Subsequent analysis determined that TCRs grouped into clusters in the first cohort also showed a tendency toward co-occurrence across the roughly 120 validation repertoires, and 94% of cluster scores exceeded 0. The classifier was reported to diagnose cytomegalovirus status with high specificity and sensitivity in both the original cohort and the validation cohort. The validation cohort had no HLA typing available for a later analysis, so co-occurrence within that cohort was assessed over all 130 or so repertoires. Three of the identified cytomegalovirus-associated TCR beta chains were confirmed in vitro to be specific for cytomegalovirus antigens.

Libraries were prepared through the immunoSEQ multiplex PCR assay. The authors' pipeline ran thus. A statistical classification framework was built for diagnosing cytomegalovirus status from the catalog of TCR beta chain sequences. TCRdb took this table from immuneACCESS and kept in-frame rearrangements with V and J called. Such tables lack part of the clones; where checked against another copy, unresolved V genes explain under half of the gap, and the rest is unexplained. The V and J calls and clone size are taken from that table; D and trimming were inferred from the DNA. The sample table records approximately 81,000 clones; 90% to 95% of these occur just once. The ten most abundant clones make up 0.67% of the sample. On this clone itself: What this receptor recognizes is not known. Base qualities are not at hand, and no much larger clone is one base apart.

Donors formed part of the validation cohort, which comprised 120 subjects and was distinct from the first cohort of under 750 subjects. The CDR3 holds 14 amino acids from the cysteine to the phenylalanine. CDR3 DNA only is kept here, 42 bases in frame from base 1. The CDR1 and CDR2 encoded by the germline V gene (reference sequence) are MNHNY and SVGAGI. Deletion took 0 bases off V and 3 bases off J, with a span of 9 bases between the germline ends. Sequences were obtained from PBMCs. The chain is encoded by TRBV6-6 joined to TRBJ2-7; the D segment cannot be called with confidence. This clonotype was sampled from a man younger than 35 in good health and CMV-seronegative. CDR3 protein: CASSYSGLGYEQYF. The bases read TGTGCCAGCAGTTACTCGGGCCTCGGCTACGAGCAGTACTTC.